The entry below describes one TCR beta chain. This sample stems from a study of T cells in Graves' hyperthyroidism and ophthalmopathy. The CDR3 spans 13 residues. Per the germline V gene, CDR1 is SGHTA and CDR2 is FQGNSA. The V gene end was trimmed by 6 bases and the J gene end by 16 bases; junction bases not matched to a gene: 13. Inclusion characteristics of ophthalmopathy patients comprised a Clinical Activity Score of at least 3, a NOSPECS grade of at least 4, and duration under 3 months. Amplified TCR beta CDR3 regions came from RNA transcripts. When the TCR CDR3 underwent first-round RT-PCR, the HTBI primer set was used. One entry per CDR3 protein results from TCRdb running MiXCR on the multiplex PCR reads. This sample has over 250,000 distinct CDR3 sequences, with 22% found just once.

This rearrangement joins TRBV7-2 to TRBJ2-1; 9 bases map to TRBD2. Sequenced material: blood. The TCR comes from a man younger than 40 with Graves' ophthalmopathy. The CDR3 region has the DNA TGTGCCAGCAGTCCTCCTCTGGTAGCGGGAGTATTCTTC. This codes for CASSPPLVAGVFF.